This T cell receptor (beta chain) was captured in a study of radiation and T cells in renal cell carcinoma. General observations from the study: Dominant CDR3 motifs occupied more repertoire in irradiated than control tumors.

Sequencing used immunoSEQ multiplex PCR; TCRdb keeps in-frame clones, though not all of them. Of 14,000 or so clones listed, 64% are singletons. Treatment indicated: 15 Gy SBRT to primary tumor, nephrectomy 4 weeks later. This CDR3 contains 14 residues. From germline, CDR1 is SNHLY and CDR2 FYNNEI. V lost 4 bases, J lost 2 bases, and 9 bases lay in between. On this clone itself: The antigen is not known.

The input for sequencing was tumor tissue, taken from a patient whose treatment included radiotherapy and nephrectomy. J is TRBJ1-5 and V is TRBV2; a possible D gene is TRBD1 (6 bases). The TCR sequence derives from a woman in her sixties or seventies with renal cell carcinoma. The CDR3 DNA sequence: TGTGCCAGCAGTGCAGGGGAGCGCAATCAGCCCCAGCATTTT. Translation gives CASSAGERNQPQHF.